The rows below give T cell receptor beta chains drawn from one sample of a study of blood T cell repertoires in COVID-19. Data came from immunoSEQ multiplex PCR; TCRdb stores just in-frame clones and leaves some out. The data contain around 250,000 clones, 70% to 90% of them singletons. Specimen: PBMCs or T cells enriched from blood (not recorded which). The source is a woman aged 50 to 60 who had recovered from COVID-19. Both conserved end residues are part of each CDR3. D genes are given only for firm matches. Size tells how often a clone was seen (once, few, many) or the class of an expanded clone, and some rows leave it out.

D	size	V	J	DNA	CDR3
TRBD2	.	TRBV7-9	TRBJ2-1	TGTGCCAGCAGCTTATCTAGCGGGAGAGCGAGTTATAAGTACAATGAGCAGTTCTTC	CASSLSSGRASYKYNEQFF
.	.	TRBV6-5	TRBJ1-1	TGTGCCAGCAGTAAGCCCCTAACGGGCACTGAAGCTTTCTTT	CASSKPLTGTEAFF
.	.	TRBV7-2	TRBJ1-1	TGTGCCAGCAGCTTCATAATTGGGGCGTTCGAAGCTTTCTTT	CASSFIIGAFEAFF
.	.	TRBV7-2	TRBJ2-7	TGTGCCAGCAGCTTCGGCCAGGGTTTCTACGAGCAGTACTTC	CASSFGQGFYEQYF
.	once	TRBV27	TRBJ1-2	TGTGCCAGCACTCCCCACCCCCCGCGGCAGATCGGCTACACCTTC	CASTPHPPRQIGYTF
TRBD1	.	TRBV7-9	TRBJ2-7	TGTGCCAGCAGCTGGCACCGGGACAGGCCCGACGAGCAGTACTTC	CASSWHRDRPDEQYF
.	.	TRBV14	TRBJ1-6	TGTGCCAGCAGCCAAGAGTCTTTTAATTCACCCCTCCACTTT	CASSQESFNSPLHF
TRBD1	few	TRBV6-5	TRBJ1-5	TGTGCCACCAAGGACAGGGGGGAAGTTTTGCCCCAGCATTTT	CATKDRGEVLPQHF
TRBD1	.	TRBV5-4	TRBJ1-2	TGTGCCAGCAGCCGGGACAGGGGAGATGGCTACACCTTC	CASSRDRGDGYTF
TRBD2	.	TRBV18	TRBJ2-3	TGTGCCAGCTCACCAGGGGCTAGCGGGATAGATACGCAGTATTTT	CASSPGASGIDTQYF
.	.	TRBV7-8	TRBJ2-1	TGTGCCAGCAGCTTAGATCAGGGTGGCAATGAGCAGTTCTTC	CASSLDQGGNEQFF
TRBD2	few	TRBV5-1	TRBJ2-7	TGCGCCAGCAGCATAGCGGGAAGCTCCTACGAGCAGTACTTC	CASSIAGSSYEQYF
TRBD2	.	TRBV18	TRBJ2-1	TGTGCCAGCTCACTCCCGGGACTAGCAAGAGAGCAGTTCTTC	CASSLPGLAREQFF
.	.	TRBV7-2	TRBJ1-3	TGTGCCAGCAGCTTGTCGAGAGCCTCTGGAAACACCATATATTTT	CASSLSRASGNTIYF
.	.	TRBV28	TRBJ1-4	TGTGCCAGCAGTCCCCTTATTGCAACTAATGAAAAACTGTTTTTT	CASSPLIATNEKLFF
TRBD1	.	TRBV7-6	TRBJ2-4	TGTGCCAGCAGCACCCAACAGGGGGCGGCCAAAAACATTCAGTACTTC	CASSTQQGAAKNIQYF
TRBD1	.	TRBV2	TRBJ2-3	TGTGCCAGCCGGGACAGATACACAGATACGCAGTATTTT	CASRDRYTDTQYF
TRBD1	once	TRBV27	TRBJ1-5	TGTGCCAGCAGTTTAATTACCTCTCTGGACAGGACCAATCAGCCCCAGCATTTT	CASSLITSLDRTNQPQHF
.	.	TRBV27	TRBJ2-2	TGTGCCACCCTACGGGGGACCGGGGAGCTGTTTTTT	CATLRGTGELFF
.	.	TRBV10-3	TRBJ1-1	TGTGCCATCAGTGAGATGCTGGGGGGGCATCAACCCCAATCTTTTCAATCGAACACTGAAGCTTTCTTT	CAISEMLGGHQPQSFQSNTEAFF
.	many	TRBV5-1	TRBJ1-6	TGCGCCAGCAGCTTGCAGGGAACTAATTCACCCCTCCACTTT	CASSLQGTNSPLHF
TRBD1	.	TRBV3-1/TRBV3-2	TRBJ2-2	TGTGCCAGCAGCCAAGGACAGGGTGTGAGTGGGGAGCTGTTTTTT	CASSQGQGVSGELFF
TRBD1	.	TRBV27	TRBJ2-7	TGTGCCAGCAGTTTATCGGGGCCGGTCGACAGGGGCCACCACGAGCAGTACTTC	CASSLSGPVDRGHHEQYF
.	.	TRBV9	TRBJ2-3	TGTGCCAGCAGCGTAGGTCCTAGCACAGATACGCAGTATTTT	CASSVGPSTDTQYF
.	.	TRBV10-1	TRBJ2-3	TGCGCCAGCAGCAGAATACAGGGAGATACGCAGTATTTT	CASSRIQGDTQYF
TRBD2	once	TRBV25-1	TRBJ2-1	TGTGCCAGCAGTGAATCGAGCCCGGGACTAGCTTCGGGGAATGAGCAGTTCTTC	CASSESSPGLASGNEQFF
TRBD1	.	TRBV18	TRBJ1-1	TGTGCCAGCTCACCGGGGACAGGGGCATTAGACACTGAAGCTTTCTTT	CASSPGTGALDTEAFF
TRBD2	.	TRBV7-2	TRBJ2-7	TGTGCCAGCAGCCCCCCCGAGCGGGAGGCAACAACCTACGAGCAGTACTTC	CASSPPEREATTYEQYF
.	.	TRBV7-9	TRBJ1-6	TGTGCCAGCAGCTTATTATCGCTGGACAGTAAATCCTATAATTCACCCCTCCACTTT	CASSLLSLDSKSYNSPLHF
TRBD1	few	TRBV9	TRBJ1-2	TGTGCCAGCAGCCCTGTAACAGGGGGCGGAGGCTACACCTTC	CASSPVTGGGGYTF
.	.	TRBV5-1	TRBJ1-1	TGCGCCAGCAGCTTGGGATGGGGCACCAACACTGAAGCTTTCTTT	CASSLGWGTNTEAFF
.	.	TRBV15	TRBJ2-1	TGTGCCACCAGCAGAGAACGAGGCAGCTACAATGAGCAGTTCTTC	CATSRERGSYNEQFF
.	.	TRBV5-8	TRBJ2-7	TGTGCCAGCAGCCCCCCCGACAGTGTTGGCTACGAGCAGTACTTC	CASSPPDSVGYEQYF
.	.	TRBV27	TRBJ1-6	TGTGCCAGCAGTTTAGGGTTCAGCGATAATTCACCCCTCCACTTT	CASSLGFSDNSPLHF
.	.	TRBV2	TRBJ2-2	TGTGCCAGCAGTGAAGAGGGCGGAGGACGGGGACAAGGCGGGGAGCTGTTTTTT	CASSEEGGGRGQGGELFF
.	.	TRBV7-8	TRBJ1-5	TGTGCCAGCAGCCCAGGTAGCTTCAAGGCAGAACAGGCCCGGGGGGCCAATCAGCCCCAGCATTTT	CASSPGSFKAEQARGANQPQHF
TRBD1	.	TRBV7-2	TRBJ2-6	TGTGCCAGCAGCTTAGCACAGGGGTCAGACTCTGGGGCCAACGTCCTGACTTTC	CASSLAQGSDSGANVLTF